The 19 T cell receptor beta chains below come from one sample, sequenced in a study of Graves' ophthalmopathy and Graves' hyperthyroidism. From RNA, the CDR3 regions of TCR beta chains were amplified and sequenced. The workflow started with a first-round RT-PCR run with HTBI primers and then moved on to a second-round multiplex PCR. TCRdb independently ran MiXCR on the multiplex PCR reads; one entry per CDR3 protein. Of roughly 1.1 million distinct CDR3 sequences listed, about two fifths were seen once; the top ten hold roughly 10%. The source material was peripheral blood or thyroid tissue (not recorded which). The source of these receptors is an adult man with Graves' hyperthyroidism.

In this sample, this clonotype turned up a few times. V is TRBV5-1 and J is TRBJ2-2; tentatively, D is TRBD2 (6 bases). The CDR3 is 15 amino acids. Germline V gives CDR1 SGHRS, CDR2 YFSETQ. V dropped 1 base and J dropped 2 bases, with 9 bases sitting between them. The CDR3: CASSLWGDNTGELFF. CDR3 DNA: TGCGCCAGCAGCTTGTGGGGGGATAACACCGGGGAGCTGTTTTTT.

This clonotype was recorded many times. This rearrangement joins TRBV20-1 to TRBJ1-2; 7 positions agree with TRBD1. This CDR3 contains 13 residues. Germline CDR1 and CDR2: DFQATT and SNEGSKA (reference sequence). Losses at the gene ends were 6 bases for V and 4 bases for J; bases not matched to a gene: 8. CDR3 nucleotide sequence: TGCAGTGCCGCGGACGGGACAGCCTATGGCTACACCTTC. Protein product: CSAADGTAYGYTF.

The rearrangement joins TRBV12-3 or TRBV12-4 to TRBJ2-7, with TRBD1 matching 9 bases. This CDR3 has 12 residues. V was clipped by 2 bases and J by 12 bases; unmatched bases: 5. CDR3 DNA: TGTGCCAGCAGTTTACCTGGGACAGGGATGTACTTC. Its translation is CASSLPGTGMYF.

This clonotype occurred many times. This rearrangement joins TRBV5-6 to TRBJ1-1; D uncertain. The CDR3 contains 16 residues. The germline V gene has CDR1 SGHDT and CDR2 YYEEEE. Trimming removed 0 bases at V and 5 bases at J, with 17 bases between. For the CDR3, the DNA is TGTGCCAGCAGCTTGGCCCCCCGCCCGACCCGAACTGAAGCTTTCTTT. It is translated as CASSLAPRPTRTEAFF.

This clonotype was observed a handful of times. V gene TRBV20-1 combines with J gene TRBJ1-5; D gene unclear. Germline assignment: CDR1 DFQATT and CDR2 SNEGSKA (reference sequence). V gave up 0 bases and J gave up 0 bases, with 9 bases separating them. CDR3 length: 15 amino acids. The CDR3 DNA reads TGCAGTGCTAGAGATCAAGATTATAGCAATCAGCCCCAGCATTTT. This codes for CSARDQDYSNQPQHF.

This clonotype has more than one count but fewer than ten. V and J are TRBV3-1 and TRBJ2-5, with D possibly being TRBD1 (5 bases). Per the germline V gene, CDR1 is LGHDT and CDR2 is YNNKEL (reference sequence). The CDR3 contains 15 residues. V gave up 0 bases and J gave up 4 bases, with 12 bases separating them. The CDR3 spells CASSQDMGLGETQYF. In DNA, the CDR3 is TGTGCCAGCAGCCAAGATATGGGGCTGGGAGAGACCCAGTACTTC.

This clonotype was seen ten or more times. The chain is built from TRBV10-3 and TRBJ2-5; D is uncertain. CDR1 and CDR2 (germline): ENHRY, SYGVKD. The CDR3 has 14 residues. Trimming removed 0 bases from V and 2 bases from J, with 7 bases in between. CDR3 in DNA: TGTGCCATCAGTGAGTCAGGGCTTCAAGAGACCCAGTACTTC. Translation: CAISESGLQETQYF.

This clonotype has a count of ten or more. The rearrangement joins TRBV2 to TRBJ1-5; D is undetermined. Germline CDR1 reads SNHLY; CDR2 reads FYNNEI. V was clipped by 3 bases and J by 5 bases, with 5 bases between them. CDR3 size: 12 residues. This CDR3 is CASSDWDQPQHF. CDR3 nucleotides: TGTGCCAGCAGTGATTGGGATCAGCCCCAGCATTTT.

This clonotype was picked up a small number of times. The chain combines TRBV12-3 or TRBV12-4 with TRBJ2-2; 7 positions match TRBD1. J gave up 3 bases and V 6 bases, and 7 bases lay outside the gene matches. This CDR3 contains 15 residues. CDR3 in DNA: TGTGCCAGCAGCCTTGGACAGGCCTACACCGGGGAGCTGTTTTTT. Translated: CASSLGQAYTGELFF.

This clonotype was picked up a small number of times. The J gene is TRBJ1-4, the V gene TRBV4-3; TRBD1 might be the D (6 bases). The CDR3 extends over 16 amino acids. V gave up 2 bases and J gave up 8 bases, with 18 bases separating them. Germline assignment: CDR1 LGHNA and CDR2 YSLEER. CDR3 nucleotides: TGCGCCAGCAGCCAATTGACAGGACGTAGCCCCGAAAAACTGTTTTTT. Protein: CASSQLTGRSPEKLFF.

This clonotype appeared a single time. One base away lies a much larger clone, so this may be a sequencing read error. The J gene is TRBJ2-5, the V gene TRBV7-6; D gene ambiguous. The length of the CDR3 is 16 residues. Germline CDR1 and CDR2: SGHVS and FNYEAQ. The CDR3 region has the DNA TGTGCCAGCAGCGGTCGCGGTAATACCCCCCAAGAGACCCAGCACTTC. This encodes CASSGRGNTPQETQHF.

This clonotype has only a few counts. This may be a read error, as it is one base from a much larger clone. The rearrangement uses TRBV7-8 and TRBJ2-7, with no clear D. CDR3 length: 13 amino acids. V was clipped by 1 base and J by 6 bases, with 10 bases between them. Germline CDR1 and CDR2: SGHVS and FQNEAQ. The DNA for the CDR3 is TGTGCCAGCAGCTTAGTACCCCGGGCCGAGCAGTACTTC. Protein sequence: CASSLVPRAEQYF.

This clonotype was seen a few times. A single base separates this from a much larger clone, so it may be a read error. The rearrangement links TRBV7-9 to TRBJ1-4; D is unresolved. Germline CDR1 SEHNR, CDR2 FQNEAQ (reference sequence). The V gene lost 0 bases and the J gene lost 9 bases, with 2 bases spanning the gap. The CDR3 runs to 11 residues. The CDR3 here is CASSLAKKLFF. DNA of the CDR3: TGTGCCAGCAGCTTAGCTAAAAAACTGTTTTTT.

This clonotype was recorded many times. This sequence joins TRBV29-1 and TRBJ2-2, with D perhaps matching TRBD1 or TRBD2 (5 bases each). The CDR3 loop spans 14 amino acids. The V gene's germline CDR1 is SQVTM and CDR2 ANQGSEA. V was pared by 6 bases and J by 2 bases, with 13 bases between. DNA for the CDR3: TGCAGCGTCCCCGGGACGGAAAACACCGGGGAGCTGTTTTTT. Translating it yields CSVPGTENTGELFF.

To note about this clonotype: It may be a read error: a sequence one base away is much more abundant. The V and J genes are TRBV12-3 or TRBV12-4 and TRBJ2-7, with D perhaps TRBD2 (5 bases). There are 14 residues in the CDR3. The ends were cut back, 5 bases at V and 6 bases at J, with 17 bases in the middle. CDR3 DNA sequence: TGTGCCAGCAGTCGGAGCAGAGGGAGAGTCGAGCAGTACTTC. This encodes CASSRSRGRVEQYF.

The chain couples TRBV29-1 to TRBJ1-2; 8 bases are a match to TRBD1. The CDR3 is 12 residues long. V lost 4 bases, J lost 6 bases, and 4 bases stayed unmatched. Germline lookup yields CDR1 SQVTM and CDR2 ANQGSEA. In DNA, the CDR3 is TGCAGCGTTGGACAGGGGTCGGATGGCTACACCTTC. It codes for CSVGQGSDGYTF.

The chain recombines TRBV25-1 with TRBJ2-6; 7 bases fit TRBD1. This CDR3 is 17 amino acids long. J lost 0 bases, V lost 4 bases, and 6 bases had no gene match. Per the germline V gene, CDR1 is MGHDK and CDR2 is SYGVNS. The CDR3 coding sequence is TGTGCCAGCAGTGGAGATGGGACAGTCTCTGGGGCCAACGTCCTGACTTTC. This gives the protein CASSGDGTVSGANVLTF.

For this clonotype: A junction boundary mismatches the germline segment, possibly from a read error. V and J are TRBV7-2 and TRBJ2-5; TRBD1 aligns across 10 bases. The V gene's germline CDR1 is SGHTA and CDR2 FQGNSA. The CDR3 extends over 14 amino acids. The CDR3 DNA is TGTGCCAACAGCCCAGGTGGACAGGGGGGGACCCAGTACTTC. Translating it yields CANSPGGQGGTQYF.

This clonotype was found many times. The CDR3 here is CASSSDRVSGANVLTF. DNA of the CDR3: TGTGCCAGCAGCTCGGACAGGGTTTCTGGGGCCAACGTCCTGACTTTC. This chain links TRBV7-3 with TRBJ2-6, with 8 bases matching TRBD1. CDR3 length: 16 amino acids. Germline V CDR1 and CDR2: SGHTA, FQGTGA. V gave up 4 bases and J gave up 1 base; unmatched junction bases: 3.